Presented here are 18 T cell receptor beta chains from one specimen sequenced in a study of technical replicates of blood from a few donors. The data were produced by immunoSEQ multiplex PCR, yet TCRdb's version contains in-frame clones alone and is incomplete. Counted here are around 29,000 clones, around 90% occurring once; the ten biggest clones make up 3.5% to 5%. The sample comprised PBMCs. These receptors all stem from a human donor in good health. Some clones in this sample may be carry-over from other donors' samples.

The chain recombines TRBV6-5 with TRBJ1-6, with 7 bases fitting TRBD1. V gave up 3 bases and J gave up 5 bases; unmatched junction bases: 4. CDR3 length: 15 residues. From germline, CDR1 is MNHEY and CDR2 SVGAGI. The CDR3 loop is CASSYDRANNSPLHF. The CDR3, as DNA: TGTGCCAGCAGTTATGACAGGGCCAATAATTCACCCCTCCACTTT.

This chain joins TRBV5-4 and TRBJ2-7; 9 nucleotides match TRBD2. Germline CDR1 reads SGHNT; CDR2 reads YYREEE (reference sequence). The CDR3 runs to 17 residues. With 0 bases clipped from V and 2 bases from J, the junction kept 9 bases outside the gene matches. CDR3: CASSLGFSGGRPYEQYF. In DNA, the CDR3 is TGTGCCAGCAGCTTGGGATTTAGCGGGGGACGACCCTACGAGCAGTACTTC.

This chain connects TRBV6-5 to TRBJ2-1; 10 bases line up with TRBD2. This CDR3 comprises 15 residues. The germline V gene has CDR1 MNHEY and CDR2 SVGAGI. Losses at the gene ends were 4 bases for V and 2 bases for J; bases not matched to a gene: 2. The CDR3 bases are TGTGCCAGCAGTTCCACTAGCGGGGCCTACAATGAGCAGTTCTTC. It translates to CASSSTSGAYNEQFF.

J is TRBJ2-2 and V is TRBV4-3; D might be TRBD1 (6 bases). The germline V and J ends were trimmed by 2 bases and 4 bases, with 17 bases remaining between them. Germline-derived CDR1 and CDR2 are LGHNA and YSLEER. The CDR3 totals 17 residues. CDR3 protein: CASSQSSVTGGTGELFF. As DNA, the CDR3 is TGCGCCAGCAGCCAATCCTCGGTGACAGGAGGCACCGGGGAGCTGTTTTTT.

The rearrangement uses TRBV30 and TRBJ2-2; 8 bases are a match to TRBD1. The junction had 9 bases not matched to a gene; V was cut back by 3 bases and J by 6 bases. There are 15 residues in the CDR3. The germline V gene encodes CDR1 GTSNPN and CDR2 SVGIG (reference sequence). In nucleotides, the CDR3 is TGTGCCTGGAGATTGTTGGACAGGGTGGCCGGGGAGCTGTTTTTT. Translated: CAWRLLDRVAGELFF.

This clone has a single count. The chain combines TRBV18 with TRBJ1-5; D is uncertain. V gave up 6 bases and J gave up 6 bases, with 12 bases separating them. CDR3 size: 13 residues. Germline V gives CDR1 KGHSH, CDR2 LQKENI. The CDR3 region has the DNA TGTGCCAGCTCGGAGGGAGGCTTTCAGCCCCAGCATTTT. Amino acids: CASSEGGFQPQHF.

V usage is TRBV5-6 and J usage is TRBJ1-2; 7 positions match TRBD1. Germline lookup yields CDR1 SGHDT and CDR2 YYEEEE. The CDR3 extends over 14 amino acids. Trimming removed 4 bases from V and 6 bases from J; junction bases left unmatched: 9. The CDR3 loop reads CASSPQGQFHGYTF. The DNA for the CDR3 is TGTGCCAGCAGCCCCCAGGGACAGTTTCATGGCTACACCTTC.

The V call is TRBV15, the J call TRBJ1-5, with D hard to call. The germline V and J ends were trimmed by 3 bases and 0 bases, with 12 bases remaining between them. The germline V gene encodes CDR1 LNHNV and CDR2 YYDKDF (reference sequence). This CDR3 is built from 16 residues. CDR3 nucleotides: TGTGCCACCAGCAGGATAGCCACATATAGCAATCAGCCCCAGCATTTT. Protein product: CATSRIATYSNQPQHF.

The CDR3 sequence is CASSLAGTGSTYEQYF. For the CDR3, the DNA is TGTGCCAGCAGCTTAGCCGGGACAGGGAGTACCTACGAGCAGTACTTC. The rearrangement joins TRBV7-6 to TRBJ2-7, with 9 bases identical to TRBD1. Germline-derived CDR1 and CDR2 are SGHVS and FNYEAQ. V was pared by 0 bases and J by 2 bases, with 5 bases of the junction left unmatched. This CDR3 has 16 amino acids.

This chain joins TRBV30 and TRBJ2-1; a possible D gene is TRBD2 (6 bases). V was trimmed by 3 bases and J by 5 bases, leaving 11 bases between them. CDR3 size: 13 residues. Germline-derived CDR1 and CDR2 are GTSNPN and SVGIG (reference sequence). The CDR3: CAWSPGGDNEQFF. CDR3 nucleotides: TGTGCCTGGAGCCCTGGAGGGGACAATGAGCAGTTCTTC. The variable domain in full, completed from reference TRBV30 and TRBJ2-1, reads SQTIHQWPATLVQPVGSPLSLECTVEGTSNPNLYWYRQAAGRGLQLLFYSVGIGQISSEVPQNLSASRPQDRQFILSSKKLLLSDSGFYLCAWSPGGDNEQFFGPGTRLTVL.

The chain combines TRBV6-4 with TRBJ2-3; the match to TRBD2 covers 9 bases. Per germline, CDR1 MRHNA and CDR2 SNTAGT. CDR3 length: 13 amino acids. After removal of 3 bases from V and 6 bases from J, the junction contained 1 base not matched to a gene. CDR3 loop: CASSEREGDTQYF. The CDR3 DNA reads TGTGCCAGCAGTGAGCGGGAGGGGGATACGCAGTATTTT.

The CDR3 bases are TGTGCCAGCAGCCCAGCCGGGACAGGGCCAGGTGGCTACACCTTC. It encodes CASSPAGTGPGGYTF. The V and J genes are TRBV27 and TRBJ1-2; 9 nucleotides line up with TRBD1. CDR1 and CDR2 (germline): MNHEY, SMNVEV (reference sequence). J gave up 7 bases and V 6 bases, and 12 bases lay outside the gene matches. The CDR3 length is 15 residues.

This chain uses TRBV30 with TRBJ2-1, with D tentatively TRBD2 (5 bases). V gave up 7 bases and J gave up 12 bases, with 25 bases separating them. This CDR3 contains 14 residues. The germline V gene has CDR1 GTSNPN and CDR2 SVGIG (reference sequence). The CDR3: CASSGRRAFRAQFF. The CDR3, as DNA: TGTGCCTCCTCAGGCAGGCGGGCCTTTCGGGCGCAGTTCTTC.

The chain combines TRBV10-2 with TRBJ2-7; the D gene is possibly TRBD2 (6 bases). The CDR3 is 16 residues long. The germline CDR1 and CDR2 sequences are WSHSY and SAAADI. The V gene lost 0 bases and the J gene lost 0 bases, with 12 bases spanning the gap. CDR3: CASSESLATSSYEQYF. The DNA of the CDR3 is TGCGCCAGCAGTGAGTCGTTAGCGACTAGCTCCTACGAGCAGTACTTC.

The chain joins TRBV11-2 to TRBJ1-1; TRBD1 might be the D (5 bases). This CDR3 spans 13 amino acids. V was clipped by 4 bases and J by 2 bases, with 8 bases between them. Germline assignment: CDR1 SGHAT and CDR2 FQNNGV. The CDR3, as DNA: TGTGCCAGCAGCTCAGGGTTAAACACTGAAGCTTTCTTT. Translation gives CASSSGLNTEAFF.

The V call is TRBV5-1, the J call TRBJ1-1; D is perhaps TRBD1 (5 bases). The germline CDR1 and CDR2 sequences are SGHRS and YFSETQ. Trimming took off 4 bases at V and 4 bases at J, with 23 bases between the two ends. CDR3 length equals 17 residues. The CDR3 protein is CASSLNRQSLGGTEAFF. The CDR3 DNA is TGCGCCAGCAGCCTAAACCGACAGAGTCTGGGGGGCACTGAAGCTTTCTTT.

The chain has TRBV4-2 and TRBJ2-5, with D possibly TRBD1 on 6 matching bases. The CDR3 extends over 13 amino acids. The germline V and J ends were trimmed by 1 base and 5 bases, with 8 bases remaining between them. Germline assignment: CDR1 LGHNA and CDR2 YNFKEQ. The CDR3 DNA follows: TGTGCCAGCAGCCAAGGACAGGTGGAGACCCAGTACTTC. Translated, it gives CASSQGQVETQYF.

The chain is built from TRBV7-2 and TRBJ1-2, with D possibly TRBD1 on 5 matching bases. Trimming shortened V by 3 bases and J by 7 bases, and 18 bases separated the two germline ends. From germline, CDR1 is SGHTA and CDR2 FQGNSA. This CDR3 is built from 15 residues. The DNA for the CDR3 is TGTGCCAGCAGCTTCAGGGCCATGGGGGGGAGTGGCTACACCTTC. The encoded protein is CASSFRAMGGSGYTF.